The 15 T cell receptor beta chains listed next were all sequenced from one sample in a study of Ad26.COV2.S vaccination and SARS-CoV-2 variants. Stated treatment: some 19 received Ad26.COV2.S at low or high dose, single or two shots; 5 received placebo; per-sample allocation not given. The investigators took samples on day 63 after the first vaccine or placebo injection. The protocol was immunoSEQ multiplex PCR, while the TCRdb copy is restricted to in-frame clones and leaves out a portion. The table includes hundreds of thousands of clones, around nine tenths detected once. Sequenced here: peripheral blood, sampled in a trial of Ad26.COV2.S vaccine versus placebo. These receptors all come from a person between 18 and 60 years old who received the Ad26.COV2.S COVID-19 vaccine or a placebo.

The DNA of the CDR3 is TGTGCCTGGAGTCTCTCCACGGGAACTGAAGCTTTCTTT. Encoded protein: CAWSLSTGTEAFF. The V call is TRBV30, the J call TRBJ1-1, with unresolved D. The length of the CDR3 is 13 residues. Trimming took off 2 bases at V and 5 bases at J, with 12 bases between the two ends. From germline, CDR1 is GTSNPN and CDR2 SVGIG (reference sequence).

Comment on this clone: The same CDR3 arises from other DNA sequences in this sample as well. This chain links TRBV3-1 (or the pseudogene TRBV3-2) with TRBJ1-1, with TRBD1 matching 7 bases. V lost 1 base and J lost 5; bases outside the gene matches: 4. The CDR3 length is 14 residues. The germline CDR1 and CDR2 sequences are LGHDT and YNNKEL (reference sequence). The CDR3, as DNA: TGTGCCAGCAGCCAAGCGGGACAGACAACTGAAGCTTTCTTT. This translates into CASSQAGQTTEAFF.

The chain is built from TRBV4-2 and TRBJ1-2; 7 bases are shared with TRBD1. The CDR3 has 15 residues. Trimming removed 0 bases from V and 5 bases from J; junction bases left unmatched: 6. Looked up from germline, CDR1 is LGHNA and CDR2 is YNFKEQ. The CDR3, as DNA: TGTGCCAGCAGCCAAGAAAAGGGGGCGAGTTATGGCTACACCTTC. Its protein product is CASSQEKGASYGYTF.

The chain combines TRBV18 with TRBJ2-7; TRBD2 might be the D (5 bases). The CDR3 runs to 13 residues. V lost 4 bases and J lost 2, with 9 bases in between. The germline CDR1 and CDR2 sequences are KGHSH and LQKENI. The CDR3: CASSRAGTYEQYF. As DNA, the CDR3 is TGTGCCAGCTCACGGGCCGGGACCTACGAGCAGTACTTC.

The chain recombines TRBV19 with TRBJ2-5; 9 nucleotides agree with TRBD1. Germline trimming cut 5 bases from V and 3 bases from J; bases unmatched to any gene: 7. The CDR3 is made up of 15 amino acids. Looked up from germline, CDR1 is LNHDA and CDR2 is SQIVND (reference sequence). CDR3 DNA sequence: TGTGCCAGTAGTCCGGACAGGGGATTGAAAGAGACCCAGTACTTC. Its protein product is CASSPDRGLKETQYF.

The rearrangement joins TRBV2 to TRBJ1-2; 7 bases are shared with TRBD1. The V gene end was trimmed by 6 bases and the J gene end by 4 bases; junction bases not matched to a gene: 2. The CDR3 spans 12 residues. Per the germline V gene, CDR1 is SNHLY and CDR2 is FYNNEI. CDR3 sequence (DNA): TGTGCCAGCAGATGGGACAGCTATGGCTACACCTTC. Its protein product is CASRWDSYGYTF.

This clone is a singleton in its sample. The rearrangement links TRBV30 to TRBJ1-3; no reliable D call. Germline CDR1 and CDR2: GTSNPN and SVGIG (reference sequence). CDR3 length: 15 amino acids. V lost 2 bases and J lost 0, with 11 bases in between. DNA of the CDR3: TGTGCCTGGAGTTCCAGACATTTCTCTGGAAACACCATATATTTT. Protein product: CAWSSRHFSGNTIYF.

Here the CDR3 DNA reads TGTGCCAGCAGCCCGCGACTAGCGGGGGGCCACACCGGGGAGCTGTTTTTT. Amino acid sequence: CASSPRLAGGHTGELFF. This rearrangement joins TRBV5-5 to TRBJ2-2; 13 nucleotides match TRBD2. The length of the CDR3 is 17 residues. Germline V gene data show CDR1 as SGHKS and CDR2 as YYEKEE (reference sequence). J gave up 3 bases and V 4 bases, and 6 bases lay outside the gene matches.

The chain combines TRBV12-3 or TRBV12-4 with TRBJ1-1, with no clear D. V lost 11 bases, J lost 2 bases, and 12 bases lay in between. This CDR3 comprises 12 residues. This chain's CDR3 is CASEGGNTEAFF. Written as DNA, the CDR3 is TGTGCCTCCGAGGGCGGAAACACTGAAGCTTTCTTT.

The rearrangement joins TRBV5-1 to TRBJ2-1; 11 nucleotides align to TRBD1. The V and J ends lost 4 bases and 9 bases, in that order; junction bases with no gene match: 6. The germline gives CDR1 SGHRS, CDR2 YFSETQ. The CDR3 contains 14 residues. The CDR3 region is CASSPSGTGGEQFF. The CDR3, as DNA: TGCGCCAGCAGCCCGTCCGGGACAGGGGGTGAGCAGTTCTTC.

The CDR3, as DNA: TGTGCCAGCAGTGAAGTTGCCCCGCAGGCCTCGGTTTGGGAGCTGTTTTTT. Amino acid sequence: CASSEVAPQASVWELFF. The chain carries TRBV2 and TRBJ2-2; no clear D. In germline, CDR1 is SNHLY, CDR2 FYNNEI. V was pared by 1 base and J by 9 bases, with 21 bases between. The CDR3 covers 17 residues.

The chain employs TRBV14 and TRBJ2-7; no definite D call. V was trimmed by 1 base and J by 0 bases, leaving 19 bases between them. Germline values: CDR1 SGHDN, CDR2 FVKESK. The CDR3 contains 18 residues. CDR3 DNA: TGTGCCAGCAGCCAAGCATTTTACGGTGCGGATGTCTCCTACGAGCAGTACTTC. Its translation: CASSQAFYGADVSYEQYF. Full variable domain (outside the CDR3, taken from reference TRBV14 and TRBJ2-7): EAGVTQFPSHSVIEKGQTVTLRCDPISGHDNLYWYRRVMGKEIKFLLHFVKESKQDESGMPNNRFLAERTGGTYSTLKVQPAELEDSGVYFCASSQAFYGADVSYEQYFGPGTRLTVT.

This clone was seen just once. J is TRBJ2-3 and V is TRBV7-2, with 7 positions matching TRBD2. Germline V CDR1 and CDR2: SGHTA, FQGNSA. V was pared by 1 base and J by 5 bases, with 6 bases of the junction left unmatched. CDR3 length: 15 residues. The CDR3 loop reads CASSLVGGDGDTQYF. CDR3 bases: TGTGCCAGCAGCTTAGTGGGGGGGGACGGAGATACGCAGTATTTT.

The chain links TRBV6-5 to TRBJ2-7; 8 positions match TRBD2. J lost 3 bases, V lost 2 bases, and 6 bases had no gene match. Germline V CDR1 and CDR2: MNHEY, SVGAGI. CDR3 length: 15 residues. The CDR3 protein is CASSYAGGVSYEQYF. The DNA for the CDR3 is TGTGCCAGCAGTTACGCCGGGGGGGTAAGCTACGAGCAGTACTTC.

The rearrangement joins TRBV3-1 (or the pseudogene TRBV3-2) to TRBJ1-2; TRBD1 aligns across 10 bases. After removal of 8 bases from V and 2 bases from J, the junction contained 11 bases not matched to a gene. Germline V CDR1 and CDR2: LGHDT, YNNKEL (reference sequence). This CDR3 comprises 16 residues. CDR3 nucleotides: TGTGCCAGCCGTGAACAGGGACAGGGGTCCAACTATGGCTACACCTTC. This codes for CASREQGQGSNYGYTF.